One and the same sample provided the 8 T cell receptor beta chains below, sequenced in a study of PD-L1 blockade in urothelial cancer. The assay was immunoSEQ multiplex PCR, and TCRdb's table has in-frame clones only and misses some. The sample has more than 70,000 clones, about 89% seen once. The sequences come from PBMCs, collected around atezolizumab (anti-PD-L1) treatment. The receptors here all came from a man in his 60s with urothelial cancer.

This chain links TRBV29-1 with TRBJ2-7; 9 nucleotides align to TRBD2. The V gene end was trimmed by 3 bases and the J gene end by 1 base; junction bases not matched to a gene: 1. CDR1 is SQVTM, CDR2 ANQGSEA, per germline. CDR3 length: 13 amino acids. The CDR3, as DNA: TGCAGCGTTGAGACTAGCGGTTCCTACGAGCAGTACTTC. It is translated as CSVETSGSYEQYF.

The J gene is TRBJ2-3, the V gene TRBV7-2; the match to TRBD1 covers 8 bases. V lost 6 bases, J lost 4 bases, and 9 bases stayed unmatched. The CDR3 is made up of 15 amino acids. Germline V lookup: CDR1 SGHTA, CDR2 FQGNSA. The CDR3 protein is CASSIQGAQPDTQYF. DNA of the CDR3: TGTGCCAGCAGTATTCAGGGGGCGCAACCAGATACGCAGTATTTT.

The chain joins TRBV4-1 to TRBJ2-1, with TRBD2 matching over 10 bases. This CDR3 region has 15 residues. J was trimmed by 5 bases and V by 2 bases; bases with no gene match: 3. Germline CDR1 and CDR2: MGHRA and YSYEKL. In DNA, the CDR3 is TGCGCCAGCAGCCAAATAGCGGGGGGCGACAATGAGCAGTTCTTC. This codes for CASSQIAGGDNEQFF.

V usage is TRBV10-3 and J usage is TRBJ1-1; D might be TRBD1 (6 bases). The ends were cut back, 6 bases at V and 6 bases at J, with 14 bases in the middle. This CDR3 is built from 13 residues. Germline V lookup: CDR1 ENHRY, CDR2 SYGVKD. In DNA, the CDR3 is TGTGCCATCAGAGTACAGGGTAACGCTGAAGCTTTCTTT. Translation: CAIRVQGNAEAFF.

V usage is TRBV15 and J usage is TRBJ2-3; D remains unclear. CDR3 length equals 15 residues. V was clipped by 1 base and J by 8 bases, with 16 bases between them. Germline V lookup: CDR1 LNHNV, CDR2 YYDKDF (reference sequence). CDR3 residues: CATSRAGPVAATQYF. The CDR3 DNA sequence: TGTGCCACCAGCAGAGCTGGCCCAGTGGCGGCTACGCAGTATTTT. Looking up the rest from reference TRBV15 and TRBJ2-3 gives the full variable domain: DAMVIQNPRYQVTQFGKPVTLSCSQTLNHNVMYWYQQKSSQAPKLLFHYYDKDFNNEADTPDNFQSRRPNTSFCFLDIRSPGLGDTAMYLCATSRAGPVAATQYFGPGTRLTVL.

The chain couples TRBV10-1 to TRBJ2-1; 9 bases are shared with TRBD1. The junction had 4 bases not matched to a gene; V was cut back by 6 bases and J by 7 bases. The germline V gene has CDR1 WNHNN and CDR2 SYGVQD (reference sequence). This CDR3 has 13 amino acids. The CDR3 DNA follows: TGCGCCAGCAGCCCCGGGACAGGGAATGAGCAGTTCTTC. Its protein product is CASSPGTGNEQFF.

J is TRBJ2-1 and V is TRBV19; D might be TRBD1 (5 bases). V gave up 8 bases and J gave up 4 bases, with 12 bases separating them. Looked up from germline, CDR1 is LNHDA and CDR2 is SQIVND (reference sequence). The CDR3 has 13 amino acids. Here the CDR3 DNA reads TGTGCCAGTGGGGCCCGTTTATACAATGAGCAGTTCTTC. Its translation: CASGARLYNEQFF.

This rearrangement joins TRBV5-6 to TRBJ1-2; 8 positions agree with TRBD1. The CDR3 consists of 13 residues. Germline CDR1 SGHDT, CDR2 YYEEEE. The J segment lost 4 bases and the V segment lost 4 bases, leaving 3 bases of the junction unmatched. In DNA form, the CDR3 reads TGTGCCAGCAGCCAAGACAGGGGCTATGGCTACACCTTC. Encoded protein: CASSQDRGYGYTF.